This TCR beta chain was recorded in a study of blood T cell repertoires in COVID-19. Study-wide background: The origin of the acute and convalescent COVID-19 samples was the United States, Italy and Spain. The cDNA or gDNA used as material had been derived from T cells, B-cell-depleted T cells, or PBMCs.

This CDR3 is 20 amino acids long. CDR1 and CDR2 (germline): MDHEN, SYDVKM. Trimming removed 6 bases from V and 3 bases from J; junction bases left unmatched: 17. Original analysis: Amplification of reference gene primers was used by the study to estimate nucleated cell counts. The data were produced by immunoSEQ multiplex PCR, yet TCRdb's version contains in-frame clones alone and is incomplete. The V and J calls and the clone size are those of that table, but D and trimming were determined from the DNA. The sample lists tens of thousands of clones, over 70% occurring once. The V and J genes are TRBV28 and TRBJ2-1, with TRBD2 identical over 13 bases. This receptor was taken from a human donor in a cohort sampled during active COVID-19. The sequencing input was peripheral blood. The CDR3 loop is CASRIPGTSGKGGSYNEQFF. The DNA of the CDR3 is TGTGCCAGCAGGATCCCGGGGACTAGCGGGAAAGGGGGGAGCTACAATGAGCAGTTCTTC.